This TCR beta chain is from a study of CD8 T cells in Susac syndrome. CDR3 size: 15 residues. V trimming: 3 bases; J trimming: 0 bases; junction bases outside the gene matches: 2. The V gene's germline CDR1 is LGHNA and CDR2 YSLEER. Sequencing of TCR beta was performed on blood CD8+ and CD4+ T cells. The authors negatively isolated CD8+ and CD4+ T cells and FACS-enriched TEMRA cells. RNA in amounts of roughly 0.5 to 1 ug was reverse transcribed with random hexamers. An immunoSEQ multiplex PCR amplified TCR beta CDR3 over 54 Vbeta and 13 Jbeta. One entry per CDR3 protein, called by TCRdb with MiXCR from the immunoSEQ multiplex PCR reads. Of about 300,000 distinct CDR3 sequences in the sample, about 89% were seen once.

This receptor was obtained from a human donor with multiple sclerosis. The chain links TRBV4-3 to TRBJ2-1; 7 bases are shared with TRBD1. Sequencing was performed on CD8+ T cells from PBMCs. Here the CDR3 DNA reads TGCGCCAGCAGCCATGGGACAGCCTCCTACAATGAGCAGTTCTTC. The encoded protein is CASSHGTASYNEQFF.